This T cell receptor beta chain was obtained from a study of early T cells in non-severe SARS-CoV-2 infection. General study findings and limits: Lookups in VDJdb leaned toward anti-spike CD8 responses and missed private and CD4 specificities.

Germline CDR1 reads SGHVS; CDR2 reads FQNEAQ. Trimming pared 0 bases from V and 0 bases from J, leaving 9 bases between. This CDR3 spans 15 amino acids. Each single cDNA molecule received a unique molecular identifier. TCRdb re-called the 5' RACE reads through MiXCR, storing one row per CDR3 protein. The data contain fewer than 35,000 distinct CDR3 sequences, under 6.5% of them singletons. This clonotype counts as medium-sized. Antigen: not known. The sample consisted of whole blood. The TCR sequence derives from an adult who was a healthcare worker with PCR-confirmed SARS-CoV-2 infection or an uninfected control (not recorded which). This chain connects TRBV7-8 to TRBJ2-7, with D tentatively TRBD1 (6 bases). CDR3 amino acids: CASSLAQGPSYEQYF. CDR3 coding DNA: TGTGCCAGCAGCTTAGCGCAGGGGCCCTCCTACGAGCAGTACTTC. Combining the CDR3 with reference TRBV7-8 and TRBJ2-7 gives the whole variable domain GAGVSQSPRYKVAKRGQDVALRCDPISGHVSLFWYQQALGQGPEFLTYFQNEAQLDKSGLPSDRFFAERPEGSVSTLKIQRTQQEDSAVYLCASSLAQGPSYEQYFGPGTRLTVT.